These T cell receptor beta chains were read from a single sample in a study of human T cells and chemical hapten exposure. TCRdb passed the RACE reads through MiXCR, listing each CDR3 protein once. The sample consists of more than 150,000 distinct CDR3 sequences, around a quarter of them appearing once. The material sequenced was whole blood, taken in connection with sensitization to the hapten diphenylcyclopropenone (DPC). These receptors all come from a middle-aged woman with alopecia areata. Some clones in this sample may be carry-over from other donors' samples. Both conserved end residues are part of each CDR3. D genes are given only for firm matches. Rows give clone size only sometimes, using once, few, many, or a class for an expanded clone.

D,V,size,J,CDR3,DNA
TRBD1,TRBV19,many,TRBJ1-2,CASSIGDSPYGYTF,TGTGCCAGTAGTATCGGGGACAGTCCATATGGCTACACCTTC
TRBD2,TRBV5-1,.,TRBJ2-1,CASSLVESSGSYEQFF,TGCGCCAGCAGCTTGGTCGAGTCTAGCGGGAGTTATGAGCAGTTCTTC
TRBD1,TRBV5-5,few,TRBJ2-7,CASSFGTGSYEQYF,TGTGCCAGCAGCTTTGGGACAGGATCCTACGAGCAGTACTTC
TRBD2,TRBV6-2/TRBV6-3,few,TRBJ2-5,CASSLLSSGQETQYF,TGTGCCAGCAGCCTGCTCTCTAGCGGTCAAGAGACCCAGTACTTC
.,TRBV5-4,few,TRBJ1-6,CASSFRVSNSPLHF,TGTGCCAGCAGCTTTCGAGTCTCTAATTCACCCCTCCACTTT
.,TRBV19,few,TRBJ1-2,CASSPSRALGYTF,TGTGCCAGTAGCCCTAGCAGGGCCCTGGGCTACACCTTC
.,TRBV7-2,.,TRBJ2-5,CASSLYAVGETQYF,TGTGCCAGCAGCTTATACGCCGTCGGAGAGACCCAGTACTTC
.,TRBV9,few,TRBJ2-1,CASSRIPRGAYNEQFF,TGTGCCAGCAGCCGAATCCCGCGGGGAGCCTACAATGAGCAGTTCTTC
.,TRBV6-2/TRBV6-3,many,TRBJ2-7,CASSYSSEQYF,TGTGCCAGCAGTTACTCGAGCGAGCAGTACTTC
TRBD2,TRBV20-1,few,TRBJ2-1,CSARGIAGGREQFF,TGCAGTGCTAGGGGGATAGCGGGAGGCCGTGAGCAGTTCTTC
TRBD2,TRBV7-2,many,TRBJ2-2,CASSPTGGSIGELFF,TGTGCCAGCAGCCCGACTGGCGGGAGCATCGGGGAGCTGTTTTTT
.,TRBV7-8,.,TRBJ2-1,CASSRTSHYNEQFF,TGTGCCAGCAGCCGGACCTCTCATTACAATGAGCAGTTCTTC
.,TRBV29-1,.,TRBJ2-5,CSVDSAAQETQYF,TGCAGCGTTGACAGCGCGGCCCAAGAGACCCAGTACTTC
.,TRBV27,few,TRBJ2-7,CASREIGSYEQYF,TGTGCCAGCAGGGAGATAGGGTCCTACGAGCAGTACTTC
.,TRBV7-2,.,TRBJ1-4,CASSVSNEKLFF,TGTGCCAGCAGCGTATCTAATGAAAAACTGTTTTTT
.,TRBV29-1,few,TRBJ2-3,CSVEWGLTDTQYF,TGCAGCGTCGAATGGGGACTCACAGATACGCAGTATTTT
TRBD1,TRBV7-6,.,TRBJ2-1,CASRRSGQDYNEQFF,TGTGCCAGCAGGAGGTCGGGACAGGACTACAATGAGCAGTTCTTC
TRBD1,TRBV6-6,few,TRBJ1-2,CASRPTGDYGYTF,TGTGCCAGCAGGCCGACAGGGGACTATGGCTACACCTTC
.,TRBV30,.,TRBJ2-3,CAWRMDGSTDTQYF,TGTGCCTGGAGGATGGACGGGTCCACAGATACGCAGTATTTT
.,TRBV29-1,many,TRBJ2-2,CSVGLAANTGELFF,TGCAGCGTTGGGTTAGCCGCGAACACCGGGGAGCTGTTTTTT
TRBD2,TRBV7-2,.,TRBJ2-2,CASSYWGAGGRGTANTGELFF,TGTGCCAGCAGCTACTGGGGAGCGGGAGGGCGGGGAACGGCGAACACCGGGGAGCTGTTTTTT
.,TRBV20-1,few,TRBJ1-5,CSARRGNSNQPQHF,TGCAGTGCTAGACGGGGGAATAGCAATCAGCCCCAGCATTTT
.,TRBV18,.,TRBJ1-1,CASSPPASVGTEAFF,TGTGCCAGCTCACCACCGGCATCCGTTGGGACTGAAGCTTTCTTT
.,TRBV20-1,.,TRBJ2-3,CSASYGSTDTQYF,TGCAGTGCTAGCTACGGGAGCACAGATACGCAGTATTTT
TRBD2,TRBV7-9,once,TRBJ2-3,CASRSGELAGVDTQYF,TGTGCCAGCAGATCGGGGGAACTAGCGGGAGTGGATACGCAGTATTTT
.,TRBV29-1,.,TRBJ1-5,CSVGDPNQPQHF,TGCAGCGTCGGGGATCCAAATCAGCCCCAGCATTTT
.,TRBV29-1,few,TRBJ1-2,CSVERGLAKGYTF,TGCAGCGTTGAGCGGGGTTTGGCGAAGGGCTACACCTTC
.,TRBV28,.,TRBJ2-7,CASRTLGTHYEQYF,TGTGCCAGCAGAACCTTGGGGACCCACTACGAGCAGTACTTC
TRBD1,TRBV28,.,TRBJ2-2,CASSSGQLNTGELFF,TGTGCCAGCAGTTCGGGACAGCTGAACACCGGGGAGCTGTTTTTT
.,TRBV4-3,.,TRBJ2-6,CASSPSARLSSGANVLTF,TGCGCCAGCAGCCCTTCGGCCAGGTTATCCTCTGGGGCCAACGTCCTGACTTTC
.,TRBV4-1,.,TRBJ2-7,CASSQAGNEQYF,TGCGCCAGCAGCCAGGCAGGGAACGAGCAGTACTTC
.,TRBV20-1,few,TRBJ2-1,CSAKGNEQFF,TGCAGCGCTAAGGGCAATGAGCAGTTCTTC
TRBD1,TRBV12-3/TRBV12-4,.,TRBJ2-7,CASSSTGVFIPYEQYF,TGTGCCAGCAGTTCGACAGGGGTTTTTATCCCCTACGAGCAGTACTTC
.,TRBV5-4,few,TRBJ1-2,CASSLSSDYGYTF,TGTGCCAGCAGCTTATCCAGTGACTATGGCTACACCTTC
.,TRBV11-2,few,TRBJ2-1,CASSDGTYNEQFF,TGTGCCAGCAGCGACGGGACCTACAATGAGCAGTTCTTC
.,TRBV27,.,TRBJ2-1,CASKGRVVYEQFF,TGTGCCAGCAAGGGCAGGGTTGTGTATGAGCAGTTCTTC
.,TRBV5-1,.,TRBJ2-7,CASSLEVADYEQYF,TGCGCCAGCAGCTTGGAAGTAGCGGACTACGAGCAGTACTTC
.,TRBV7-2,few,TRBJ2-7,CASSRHDMGMGEQYF,TGTGCCAGCAGCCGACATGACATGGGAATGGGCGAGCAGTACTTC
.,TRBV7-6,many,TRBJ2-1,CASSLMTDPYNEQFF,TGTGCCAGCAGCTTAATGACCGACCCTTACAATGAGCAGTTCTTC
.,TRBV28,.,TRBJ2-6,CASSLRRLSGANVLTF,TGTGCCAGCAGTTTAAGGCGGCTTTCTGGGGCCAACGTCCTGACTTTC
.,TRBV7-3,.,TRBJ1-4,CASSLGTPSTFGMFF,TGTGCCAGCAGCTTAGGAACACCCTCGACCTTCGGAATGTTTTTT
TRBD1,TRBV5-6,.,TRBJ2-5,CASSFSQGALETQYF,TGTGCCAGCAGCTTTAGTCAGGGGGCTCTAGAGACCCAGTACTTC
.,TRBV27,few,TRBJ2-7,CASSLSGTGSEQYF,TGTGCCAGCAGTTTATCGGGGACTGGGTCCGAGCAGTACTTC
.,TRBV6-2/TRBV6-3,.,TRBJ2-5,CASREALETQYF,TGTGCCAGCAGGGAGGCGTTGGAGACCCAGTACTTC
.,TRBV29-1,many,TRBJ2-5,CSVDRGQETQYF,TGCAGCGTTGACAGGGGTCAAGAGACCCAGTACTTC
TRBD2,TRBV4-1,.,TRBJ2-7,CASSQELLAVPYEQYF,TGCGCCAGCAGCCAAGAGTTACTAGCGGTCCCCTACGAGCAGTACTTC
.,TRBV20-1,.,TRBJ2-3,CSARSQAPSTDTQYF,TGCAGTGCTAGAAGCCAGGCTCCAAGCACAGATACGCAGTATTTT
.,TRBV28,.,TRBJ1-1,CASGQQGLQAFF,TGTGCCAGCGGCCAACAGGGTTTGCAAGCTTTCTTT
TRBD2,TRBV7-2,.,TRBJ2-5,CASSSVGGETQYF,TGTGCCAGCAGCTCCGTCGGGGGGGAGACCCAGTACTTC
.,TRBV24-1,few,TRBJ2-1,CATSDPGRYRDNEQFF,TGTGCCACCAGTGATCCGGGACGGTATAGAGACAATGAGCAGTTCTTC
TRBD2,TRBV6-4,few,TRBJ2-2,CASRRAGADGELFF,TGTGCCAGCAGAAGAGCGGGAGCGGACGGGGAGCTGTTTTTT
.,TRBV29-1,once,TRBJ2-2,CSVEGAVGELFF,TGCAGCGTTGAGGGCGCCGTCGGGGAGCTGTTTTTT
TRBD1,TRBV29-1,many,TRBJ2-5,CSVEWFGTGQETQYF,TGCAGCGTTGAGTGGTTCGGGACAGGGCAAGAGACCCAGTACTTC
.,TRBV20-1,.,TRBJ1-5,CSASPRAQPQHF,TGCAGTGCTAGCCCCAGGGCTCAGCCCCAGCATTTT
.,TRBV9,.,TRBJ2-3,CASSGQGADTQYF,TGTGCCAGCAGCGGCCAGGGAGCAGATACGCAGTATTTT
.,TRBV20-1,.,TRBJ2-7,CSAPSGPYEQYF,TGCAGTGCCCCGTCTGGGCCCTACGAGCAGTACTTC
TRBD1,TRBV7-2,few,TRBJ2-5,CASSFPDRGQETQYF,TGTGCCAGCAGCTTTCCTGACAGGGGACAAGAGACCCAGTACTTC
TRBD1,TRBV3-1,.,TRBJ1-1,CASSFGQGTTEAFF,TGTGCCAGCAGCTTTGGACAGGGTACGACTGAAGCTTTCTTT
TRBD1,TRBV6-5,few,TRBJ1-5,CASSQSHLPTGGGWKGNQPQHF,TGTGCCAGCAGTCAATCGCACCTCCCGACAGGGGGCGGCTGGAAGGGCAATCAGCCCCAGCATTTT